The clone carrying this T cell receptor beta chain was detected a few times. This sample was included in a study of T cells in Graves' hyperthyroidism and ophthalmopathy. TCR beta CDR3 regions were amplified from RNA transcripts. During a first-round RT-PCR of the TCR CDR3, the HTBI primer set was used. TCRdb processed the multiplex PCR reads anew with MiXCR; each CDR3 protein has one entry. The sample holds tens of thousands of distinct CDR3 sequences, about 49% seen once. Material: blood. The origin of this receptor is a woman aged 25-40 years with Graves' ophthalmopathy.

The CDR3 bases are TGTGCCGTGACTAGCGGGAGAGGAAGTCGCACAGATACGCAGTATTTT. It codes for CAVTSGRGSRTDTQYF. V is TRBV3-1 and J is TRBJ2-3; the match to TRBD2 covers 12 bases. Germline values: CDR1 LGHDT, CDR2 YNNKEL (reference sequence). The CDR3 is 16 amino acids. The trim removed 11 bases at V and 1 base at J, leaving 10 bases unmatched.